This entry describes one T cell receptor (beta chain). The antigen is not known. This record belongs to a study of T cell responses to AZD1222 COVID-19 vaccine. General study findings and limits: Clonal diversity was possibly underestimated, and white British individuals and females predominated among donors.

Assay used: immunoSEQ multiplex PCR; TCRdb lists only in-frame clones, some missing. Of 150,000 to 200,000 clones in the sample, approximately 92% were seen once. Trimming left V 3 bases short and J 3 bases short, with 3 bases between. Germline CDR1 and CDR2: SEHNR and FQNEAQ (reference sequence). The CDR3 contains 11 residues. The V call is TRBV7-9, the J call TRBJ2-7; D remains ambiguous. The input for sequencing was peripheral blood, taken on day 0 of AZD1222 vaccination. This TCR derives from an adult in good health. The CDR3 protein is CASSFSYEQYF. CDR3 coding DNA: TGTGCCAGCAGCTTTAGCTACGAGCAGTACTTC.